One and the same sample provided the 26 T cell receptor beta chains below, sequenced in a study of cytomegalovirus exposure and HLA in healthy donors. Primers: 60 Vbeta forward and 13 Jbeta reverse. The protocol was immunoSEQ multiplex PCR, while the TCRdb copy is restricted to in-frame clones and leaves out a portion. In the table there are more than 140,000 clones, over 75% of which are singletons. What was sequenced was PBMCs. These receptors all come from a male donor in good health and CMV-seronegative.

The chain has TRBV6-6 and TRBJ1-3; D gene ambiguous. Germline CDR1 MNHNY, CDR2 SVGAGI (reference sequence). The CDR3 has 12 residues. Trimming pared 2 bases from V and 7 bases from J, leaving 6 bases between. For the CDR3, the DNA is TGTGCCAGCAGTTACATGGAGAACACCATATATTTT. Its protein product is CASSYMENTIYF.

This clone was seen a handful of times. The V and J genes are TRBV5-4 and TRBJ2-6; D perhaps matches TRBD1 (6 bases). The CDR3 length is 14 residues. Germline loops: CDR1 SGHNT, CDR2 YYREEE (reference sequence). Trimming removed 4 bases at V and 5 bases at J, with 10 bases between. The DNA for the CDR3 is TGTGCCAGCAGCCCAGGGACAAGGGCCAACGTCCTGACTTTC. Translated: CASSPGTRANVLTF.

In its sample, this clone was seen once. The J gene is TRBJ2-7, the V gene TRBV6-6; perhaps TRBD2 as D (7 bases). The CDR3 sequence is 13 residues long. From germline, CDR1 is MNHNY and CDR2 SVGAGI (reference sequence). V shed 6 bases and J shed 7 bases, with 16 bases lying between them. CDR3 region: CASRDAGAGEQYF. In nucleotides, the CDR3 is TGTGCCAGCAGAGACGCGGGGGCAGGGGAGCAGTACTTC.

This rearrangement joins TRBV7-2 to TRBJ2-3, with 12 bases that match TRBD2. CDR1 and CDR2 (germline): SGHTA, FQGNSA. The CDR3 contains 16 residues. V shed 1 base and J 3 bases; nucleotides not matched to a gene: 2. In DNA, the CDR3 is TGTGCCAGCAGCTTAGACCTAGCGGGAGGGACAGATACGCAGTATTTT. It encodes CASSLDLAGGTDTQYF.

The chain carries TRBV7-2 and TRBJ2-7; 8 bases line up with TRBD2. J was trimmed by 0 bases and V by 4 bases; bases with no gene match: 5. Per germline, CDR1 SGHTA and CDR2 FQGNSA. The CDR3 covers 15 residues. CDR3 DNA: TGTGCCAGCAGCTCGACTAGCGCCGGCTCCTACGAGCAGTACTTC. Protein sequence: CASSSTSAGSYEQYF.

The genes are TRBV5-1 and TRBJ1-6; 8 bases line up with TRBD1. J gave up 6 bases and V 3 bases, and 5 bases lay outside the gene matches. The CDR3 is 15 amino acids. Per germline, CDR1 SGHRS and CDR2 YFSETQ. DNA of the CDR3: TGCGCCAGCAGCTCGGAGGGACAGGCTAATTCACCCCTCCACTTT. Protein sequence: CASSSEGQANSPLHF. The full variable domain, rest sourced from reference TRBV5-1 and TRBJ1-6, is KAGVTQTPRYLIKTRGQQVTLSCSPISGHRSVSWYQQTPGQGLQFLFEYFSETQRNKGNFPGRFSGRQFSNSRSEMNVSTLELGDSALYLCASSSEGQANSPLHFGNGTRLTVT.

The V and J genes are TRBV6-5 and TRBJ1-3, with D maybe TRBD1 (5 bases). Germline assignment: CDR1 MNHEY and CDR2 SVGAGI. Trimming pared 6 bases from V and 0 bases from J, leaving 9 bases between. This CDR3 is built from 14 residues. The chain's CDR3 is CASRRQTSGNTIYF. The CDR3 DNA sequence: TGTGCCAGCAGAAGACAGACCTCTGGAAACACCATATATTTT.

CDR3 nucleotide sequence: TGTGCCAGCAGAACCGGGACTAGAGGCACAGATACGCAGTATTTT. Amino acid sequence: CASRTGTRGTDTQYF. The chain joins TRBV6-1 to TRBJ2-3, with 8 bases fitting TRBD2. Germline V gives CDR1 MNHNS, CDR2 SASEGT. There are 15 residues in the CDR3. V lost 6 bases, J lost 1 base, and 6 bases stayed unmatched.

This clone has only a few counts. This chain uses TRBV30 with TRBJ1-5; 9 bases match TRBD1. The junction had 3 bases not matched to a gene; V was cut back by 4 bases and J by 5 bases. Germline loops: CDR1 GTSNPN, CDR2 SVGIG (reference sequence). The CDR3 is 13 residues long. CDR3 sequence: CAWNRDRDQPQHF. In DNA, the CDR3 is TGTGCCTGGAACCGGGACAGGGATCAGCCCCAGCATTTT.

V is TRBV10-3 and J is TRBJ2-7; 10 positions agree with TRBD2. The length of the CDR3 is 14 residues. With 8 bases clipped from V and 3 bases from J, the junction kept 7 bases outside the gene matches. Germline V gene data show CDR1 as ENHRY and CDR2 as SYGVKD. CDR3 DNA sequence: TGTGCCATCGGTAGCCTAGCGGGAGTCTACGAGCAGTACTTC. Residues: CAIGSLAGVYEQYF.

The chain recombines TRBV7-3 with TRBJ2-1; 9 bases match TRBD1. The CDR3 extends over 15 amino acids. CDR1 and CDR2 from the germline V gene are SGHTA and FQGTGA. Trimming cost V 5 bases and J 4 bases; bases outside gene matches: 6. The CDR3 is CASSPRQGVYNEQFF. The CDR3 nucleotides are TGTGCCAGCAGCCCGAGACAGGGGGTATACAATGAGCAGTTCTTC. The full variable domain, rest sourced from reference TRBV7-3 and TRBJ2-1, is GAGVSQTPSNKVTEKGKYVELRCDPISGHTALYWYRQSLGQGPEFLIYFQGTGAADDSGLPNDRFFAVRPEGSVSTLKIQRTERGDSAVYLCASSPRQGVYNEQFFGPGTRLTVL.

J is TRBJ2-1 and V is TRBV30; possibly TRBD2 for D (6 bases). CDR1 and CDR2 from the germline V gene are GTSNPN and SVGIG (reference sequence). The V and J ends lost 0 bases and 1 base respectively, with 10 bases between them. This CDR3 contains 15 residues. Here the CDR3 DNA reads TGTGCCTGGAGTGTCGGGGGAGTATCCTACAATGAGCAGTTCTTC. This translates into CAWSVGGVSYNEQFF.

Here the CDR3 DNA reads TGTGCCTGGAGGGCAGGGGGCCTCTATGGCTACACCTTC. Its translation is CAWRAGGLYGYTF. V is TRBV30 and J is TRBJ1-2; 8 bases map to TRBD1. The trim removed 3 bases at V and 4 bases at J, leaving 4 bases unmatched. The CDR3 runs 13 residues. The V gene's germline CDR1 is GTSNPN and CDR2 SVGIG (reference sequence).

The chain links TRBV30 to TRBJ1-3, with 7 bases identical to TRBD1. The CDR3 length is 16 residues. Unmatched junction bases numbered 7, after V lost 2 bases and J lost 0 bases. Per the germline V gene, CDR1 is GTSNPN and CDR2 is SVGIG (reference sequence). The CDR3 loop is CAWSLSTGYSGNTIYF. CDR3 nucleotides: TGTGCCTGGAGTCTTTCGACAGGGTACTCTGGAAACACCATATATTTT.

This clone turned up a few times. The gene calls are TRBV19 and TRBJ2-1; the match to TRBD2 covers 12 bases. Germline V gene sequence: CDR1 LNHDA, CDR2 SQIVND (reference sequence). The CDR3 is 17 residues long. V lost 5 bases to trimming and J lost 6 bases; unmatched junction nucleotides: 11. The CDR3 DNA reads TGTGCCAGTAGTGCTCTAGCGGGGGGGGCGCACCTCAATGAGCAGTTCTTC. Its protein product is CASSALAGGAHLNEQFF.

The chain uses TRBV21-1 and TRBJ2-7; no check of the table's D call, TRBD1, against the DNA was made. TRBV21-1 is marked as a pseudogene. This CDR3 has 13 amino acids. CDR3 nucleotides: TGTGCCAGCAGTACCAGGGTGAACTACGAGCAGTACTTC. This codes for CASSTRVNYEQYF.

This clone has a single count. The rearrangement links TRBV4-1 to TRBJ1-1; 9 bases line up with TRBD1. The V gene's germline CDR1 is MGHRA and CDR2 YSYEKL. The CDR3 totals 21 residues. J was trimmed by 0 bases and V by 4 bases; bases with no gene match: 21. The CDR3 bases are TGCGCCAGCAGCCCACTGGGACAGGGTCAACAATTCTCTAGAATGAACACTGAAGCTTTCTTT. Protein sequence: CASSPLGQGQQFSRMNTEAFF.

V and J are TRBV5-6 and TRBJ2-7; D is uncertain. Trimming pared 1 base from V and 4 bases from J, leaving 6 bases between. CDR1 is SGHDT and CDR2 is YYEEEE in the germline V gene. The CDR3 consists of 12 residues. CDR3: CASSLFMYEQYF. DNA for the CDR3: TGTGCCAGCAGCTTGTTTATGTACGAGCAGTACTTC.

This chain joins TRBV19 and TRBJ2-7, with D maybe TRBD2 (6 bases). V lost 3 bases, J lost 6 bases, and 12 bases lay in between. The CDR3 totals 13 residues. CDR1 and CDR2 (germline): LNHDA, SQIVND (reference sequence). Here the CDR3 reads CASSMGLQTEQYF. The DNA of the CDR3 is TGTGCCAGTAGTATGGGACTCCAGACCGAGCAGTACTTC.

The chain links TRBV7-9 to TRBJ1-1; no clear D gene. With 2 bases removed from V and 0 bases from J, the gap between germline ends came to 7 bases. The germline V gene has CDR1 SEHNR and CDR2 FQNEAQ (reference sequence). The CDR3 covers 14 residues. The CDR3 DNA reads as TGTGCCAGCAGCTTACCCAACATGAACACTGAAGCTTTCTTT. As protein: CASSLPNMNTEAFF.

This clone is a singleton in its sample. The chain couples TRBV27 to TRBJ2-1; 10 bases line up with TRBD1. The CDR3 runs 14 residues. Germline loops: CDR1 MNHEY, CDR2 SMNVEV (reference sequence). The V and J ends lost 8 bases and 7 bases, in that order; junction bases with no gene match: 8. CDR3 coding DNA: TGTGCCAGCGGACAGGGGGAGGGAGGAAATGAGCAGTTCTTC. This sequence encodes CASGQGEGGNEQFF.

The V and J genes are TRBV5-5 and TRBJ2-1, with D tentatively TRBD1 (7 bases). V lost 7 bases and J 0 bases, leaving 17 bases between the germline ends. The CDR3 has 16 residues. In germline, CDR1 is SGHKS, CDR2 YYEKEE (reference sequence). As DNA, the CDR3 is TGTGCCAGCGGGACCCGCGGGGACAGCTCCTACAATGAGCAGTTCTTC. Its translation: CASGTRGDSSYNEQFF. Using reference TRBV5-5 and TRBJ2-1 for the parts outside the CDR3, the full variable domain is DAGVTQSPTHLIKTRGQQVTLRCSPISGHKSVSWYQQVLGQGPQFIFQYYEKEERGRGNFPDRFSARQFPNYSSELNVNALLLGDSALYLCASGTRGDSSYNEQFFGPGTRLTVL.

The chain couples TRBV7-8 to TRBJ2-7; 7 bases map to TRBD1. Per germline, CDR1 SGHVS and CDR2 FQNEAQ. The CDR3 totals 13 residues. Trimming cost V 5 bases and J 5 bases; bases outside gene matches: 6. The CDR3 loop is CASSRRTGDEQYF. DNA for the CDR3: TGTGCCAGCAGCCGACGGACAGGCGACGAGCAGTACTTC.

This chain links TRBV5-1 with TRBJ2-2; tentative D call: TRBD1 (7 bases). CDR3 length: 16 amino acids. V was cut by 2 bases and J by 6 bases, with 17 bases left in between. Germline V gene sequence: CDR1 SGHRS, CDR2 YFSETQ. The CDR3 DNA follows: TGCGCCAGCAGCTTTCAGGGGGATCCGGGGGCCGGGGAGCTGTTTTTT. Protein sequence: CASSFQGDPGAGELFF.

Details on this clone: This sample also contains other DNA sequences that code for the same CDR3. This rearrangement joins TRBV6-5 to TRBJ2-7, with 9 nucleotides matching TRBD1. Trimming removed 3 bases from V and 2 bases from J; junction bases left unmatched: 2. CDR3 length: 14 amino acids. CDR1 and CDR2 from the germline V gene are MNHEY and SVGAGI. The CDR3: CASSYGTGTYEQYF. Written as DNA, the CDR3 is TGTGCCAGCAGTTATGGGACAGGGACCTACGAGCAGTACTTC.

The J gene is TRBJ1-1, the V gene TRBV4-1; no clear D. V was cut by 5 bases and J by 0 bases, with 13 bases left in between. CDR1 is MGHRA and CDR2 is YSYEKL in the germline V gene. This CDR3 is built from 15 residues. The DNA for the CDR3 is TGCGCCAGCAGCTTCTCCCAGTCCATGAACACTGAAGCTTTCTTT. This sequence encodes CASSFSQSMNTEAFF.